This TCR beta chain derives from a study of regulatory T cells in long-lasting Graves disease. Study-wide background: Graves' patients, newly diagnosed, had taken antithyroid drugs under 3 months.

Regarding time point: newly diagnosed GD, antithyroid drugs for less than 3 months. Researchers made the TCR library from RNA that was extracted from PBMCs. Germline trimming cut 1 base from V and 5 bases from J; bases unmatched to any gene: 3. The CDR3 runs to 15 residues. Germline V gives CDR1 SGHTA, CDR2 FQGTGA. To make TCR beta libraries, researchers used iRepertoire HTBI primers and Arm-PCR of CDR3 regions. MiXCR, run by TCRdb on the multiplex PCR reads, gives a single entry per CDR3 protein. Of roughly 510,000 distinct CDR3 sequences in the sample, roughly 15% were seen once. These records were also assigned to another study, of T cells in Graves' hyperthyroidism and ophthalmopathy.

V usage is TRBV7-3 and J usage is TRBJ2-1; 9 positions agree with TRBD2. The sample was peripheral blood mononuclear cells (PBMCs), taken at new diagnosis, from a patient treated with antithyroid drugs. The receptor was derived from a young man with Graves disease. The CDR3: CASSLSGRENNEQFF. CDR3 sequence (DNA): TGTGCCAGCAGCTTAAGCGGGAGGGAAAACAATGAGCAGTTCTTC.